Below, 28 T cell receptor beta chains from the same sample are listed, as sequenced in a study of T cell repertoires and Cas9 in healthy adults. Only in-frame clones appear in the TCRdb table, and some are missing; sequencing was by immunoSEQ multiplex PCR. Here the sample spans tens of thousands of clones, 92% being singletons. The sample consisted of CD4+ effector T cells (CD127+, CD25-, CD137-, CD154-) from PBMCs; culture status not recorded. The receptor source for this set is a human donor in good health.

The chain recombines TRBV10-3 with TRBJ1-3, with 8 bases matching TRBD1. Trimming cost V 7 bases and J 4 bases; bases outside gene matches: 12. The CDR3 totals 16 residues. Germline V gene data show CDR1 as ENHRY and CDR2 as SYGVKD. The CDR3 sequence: CAITSKTGAGGNTIYF. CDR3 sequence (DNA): TGTGCCATCACTTCGAAGACAGGGGCGGGGGGAAACACCATATATTTT.

CDR3 loop: CASSPQVNYGYTF. The CDR3 region has the DNA TGTGCCAGTAGTCCGCAGGTTAACTATGGCTACACCTTC. This chain joins TRBV19 and TRBJ1-2, with D hard to call. Germline-derived CDR1 and CDR2 are LNHDA and SQIVND (reference sequence). The CDR3 totals 13 residues. The germline V and J ends were trimmed by 5 bases and 1 base, with 8 bases remaining between them.

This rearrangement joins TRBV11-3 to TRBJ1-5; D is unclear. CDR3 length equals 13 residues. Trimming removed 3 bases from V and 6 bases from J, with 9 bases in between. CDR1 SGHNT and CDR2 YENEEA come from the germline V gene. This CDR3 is CASSFSSIQPQHF. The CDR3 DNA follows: TGTGCCAGCAGCTTTAGTTCGATTCAGCCCCAGCATTTT.

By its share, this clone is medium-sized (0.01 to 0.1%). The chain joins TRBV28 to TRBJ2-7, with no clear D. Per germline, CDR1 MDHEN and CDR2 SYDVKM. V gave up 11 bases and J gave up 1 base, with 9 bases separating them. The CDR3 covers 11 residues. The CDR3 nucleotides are TGTGCCTCCTCAAGGTCCTACGAGCAGTACGTC. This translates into CASSRSYEQYV.

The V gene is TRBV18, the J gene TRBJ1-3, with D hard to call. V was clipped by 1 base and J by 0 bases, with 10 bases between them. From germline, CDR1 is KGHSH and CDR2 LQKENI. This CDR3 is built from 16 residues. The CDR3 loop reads CASSPRLGNSGNTIYF. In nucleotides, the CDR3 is TGTGCCAGCTCACCACGCCTGGGTAACTCTGGAAACACCATATATTTT.

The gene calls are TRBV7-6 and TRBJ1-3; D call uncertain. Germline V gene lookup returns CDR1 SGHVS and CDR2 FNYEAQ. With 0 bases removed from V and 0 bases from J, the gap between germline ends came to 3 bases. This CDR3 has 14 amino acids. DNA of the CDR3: TGTGCCAGCAGCTTAGCGGTCTCTGGAAACACCATATATTTT. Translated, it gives CASSLAVSGNTIYF.

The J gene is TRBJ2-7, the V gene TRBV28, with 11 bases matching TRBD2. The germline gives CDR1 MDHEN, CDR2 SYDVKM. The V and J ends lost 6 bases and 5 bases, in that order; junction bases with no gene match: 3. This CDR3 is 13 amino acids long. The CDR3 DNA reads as TGTGCCAGCAGCCTAGCGGGAGGCAACGAGCAGTACGTC. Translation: CASSLAGGNEQYV.

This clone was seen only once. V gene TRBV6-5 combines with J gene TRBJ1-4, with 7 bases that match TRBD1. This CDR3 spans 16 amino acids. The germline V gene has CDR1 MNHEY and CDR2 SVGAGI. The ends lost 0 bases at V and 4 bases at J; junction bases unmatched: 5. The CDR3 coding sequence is TGTGCCAGCAGTTACTCGAGGGACAGCCATAATGAAAAACTGTTTTTT. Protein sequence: CASSYSRDSHNEKLFF.

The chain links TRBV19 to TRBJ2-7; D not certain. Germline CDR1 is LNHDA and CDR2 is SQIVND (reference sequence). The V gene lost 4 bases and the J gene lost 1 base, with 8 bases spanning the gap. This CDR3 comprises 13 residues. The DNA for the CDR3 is TGTGCCAGTAGTAGAGACCGGTCCTACGAGCAGTACTTC. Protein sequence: CASSRDRSYEQYF.

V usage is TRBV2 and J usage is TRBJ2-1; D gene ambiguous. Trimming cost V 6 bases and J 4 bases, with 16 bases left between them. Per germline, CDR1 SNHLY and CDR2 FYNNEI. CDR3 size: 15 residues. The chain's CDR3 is CASRRREALYNEQFF. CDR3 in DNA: TGTGCCAGCAGGAGACGCGAGGCCCTATACAATGAGCAGTTCTTC.

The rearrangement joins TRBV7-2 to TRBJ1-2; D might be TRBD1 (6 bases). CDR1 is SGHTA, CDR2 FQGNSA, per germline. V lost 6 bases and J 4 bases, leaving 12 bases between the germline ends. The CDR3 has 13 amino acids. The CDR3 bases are TGTGCCAGCAGGCAGGGGTTTGGCTATGGCTACACCTTC. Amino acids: CASRQGFGYGYTF.

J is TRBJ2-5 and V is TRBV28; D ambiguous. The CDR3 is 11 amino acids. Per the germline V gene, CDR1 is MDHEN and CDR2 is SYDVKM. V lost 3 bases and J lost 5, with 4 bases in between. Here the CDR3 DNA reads TGTGCCAGCAGTTTGGGGGAGACCCAGTACTTC. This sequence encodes CASSLGETQYF.

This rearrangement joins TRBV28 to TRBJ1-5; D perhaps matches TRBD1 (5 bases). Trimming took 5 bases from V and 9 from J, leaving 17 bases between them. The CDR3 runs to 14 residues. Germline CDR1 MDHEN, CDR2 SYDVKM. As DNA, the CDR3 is TGTGCCAGCAGTAAGGTCCAGGGAGGTCCGCCCCAGCATTTT. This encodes CASSKVQGGPPQHF.

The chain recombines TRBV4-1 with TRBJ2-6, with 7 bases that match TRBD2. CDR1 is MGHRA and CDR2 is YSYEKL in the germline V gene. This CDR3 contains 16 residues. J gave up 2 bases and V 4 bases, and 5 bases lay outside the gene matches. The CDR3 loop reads CASSRLAGAGANVLTF. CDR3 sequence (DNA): TGCGCCAGCAGCCGCCTCGCGGGGGCTGGGGCCAACGTCCTGACTTTC.

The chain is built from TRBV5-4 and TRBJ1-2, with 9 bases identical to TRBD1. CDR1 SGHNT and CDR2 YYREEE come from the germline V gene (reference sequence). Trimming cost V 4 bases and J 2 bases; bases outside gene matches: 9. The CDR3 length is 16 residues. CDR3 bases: TGTGCCAGCAGCAAATTACAGGGGGCGCGGAACTATGGCTACACCTTC. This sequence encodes CASSKLQGARNYGYTF.

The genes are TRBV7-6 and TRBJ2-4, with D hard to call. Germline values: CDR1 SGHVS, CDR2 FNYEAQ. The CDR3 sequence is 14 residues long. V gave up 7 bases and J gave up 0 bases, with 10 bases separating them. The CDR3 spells CASNTKLAKNIQYF. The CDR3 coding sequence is TGTGCCAGCAACACTAAACTAGCCAAAAACATTCAGTACTTC.

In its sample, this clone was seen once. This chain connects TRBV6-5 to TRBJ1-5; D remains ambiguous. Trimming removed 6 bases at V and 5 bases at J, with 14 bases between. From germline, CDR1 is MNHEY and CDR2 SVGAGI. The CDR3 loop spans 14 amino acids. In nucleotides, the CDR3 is TGTGCCAGCAGCTGGAGCGGGTACGATCAGCCCCAGCATTTT. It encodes CASSWSGYDQPQHF.

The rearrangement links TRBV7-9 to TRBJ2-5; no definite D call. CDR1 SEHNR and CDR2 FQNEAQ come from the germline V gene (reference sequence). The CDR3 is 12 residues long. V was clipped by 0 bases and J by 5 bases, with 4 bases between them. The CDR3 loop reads CASSLAQETQYF. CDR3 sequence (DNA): TGTGCCAGCAGCTTAGCGCAGGAGACCCAGTACTTC.

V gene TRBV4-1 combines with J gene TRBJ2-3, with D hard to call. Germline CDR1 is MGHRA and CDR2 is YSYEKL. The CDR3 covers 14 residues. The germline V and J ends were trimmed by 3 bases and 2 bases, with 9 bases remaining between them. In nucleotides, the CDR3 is TGCGCCAGCAGCCAGGCCCCGAACACAGATACGCAGTATTTT. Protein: CASSQAPNTDTQYF.

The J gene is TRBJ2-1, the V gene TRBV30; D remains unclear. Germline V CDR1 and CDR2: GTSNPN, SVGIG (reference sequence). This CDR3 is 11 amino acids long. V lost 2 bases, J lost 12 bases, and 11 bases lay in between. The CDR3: CAWSLPLGQFF. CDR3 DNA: TGTGCCTGGAGTCTCCCATTGGGGCAGTTCTTC.

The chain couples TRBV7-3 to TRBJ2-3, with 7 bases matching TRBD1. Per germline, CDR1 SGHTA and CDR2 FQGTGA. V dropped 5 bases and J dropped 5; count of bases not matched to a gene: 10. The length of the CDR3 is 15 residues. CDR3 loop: CASSVDRVVEDTQYF. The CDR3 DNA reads TGTGCCAGCAGCGTCGACAGGGTTGTTGAAGATACGCAGTATTTT.

The CDR3 loop reads CASTGGGQNTGELFF. In DNA form, the CDR3 reads TGTGCCAGCACCGGAGGGGGCCAGAACACCGGGGAGCTGTTTTTT. The genes are TRBV28 and TRBJ2-2, with D tentatively TRBD1 (7 bases). Germline V CDR1 and CDR2: MDHEN, SYDVKM. V dropped 7 bases and J dropped 1 base, with 13 bases sitting between them. This CDR3 has 15 residues.

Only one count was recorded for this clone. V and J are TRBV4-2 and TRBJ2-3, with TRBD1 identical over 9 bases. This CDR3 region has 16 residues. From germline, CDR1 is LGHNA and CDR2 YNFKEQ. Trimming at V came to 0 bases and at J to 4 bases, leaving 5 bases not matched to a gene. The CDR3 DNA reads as TGTGCCAGCAGCCAAGAACTCGGGACAGGGTCAGATACGCAGTATTTT. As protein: CASSQELGTGSDTQYF.

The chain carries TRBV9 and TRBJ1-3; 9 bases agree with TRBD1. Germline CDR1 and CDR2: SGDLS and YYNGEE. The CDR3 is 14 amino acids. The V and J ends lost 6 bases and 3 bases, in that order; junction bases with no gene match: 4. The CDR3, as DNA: TGTGCCAGCACCAGGACAGGGGATGGAAACACCATATATTTT. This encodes CASTRTGDGNTIYF.

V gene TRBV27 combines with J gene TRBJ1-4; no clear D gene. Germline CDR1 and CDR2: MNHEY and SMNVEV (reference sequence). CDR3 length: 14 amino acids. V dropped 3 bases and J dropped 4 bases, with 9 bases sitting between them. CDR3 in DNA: TGTGCCAGCAGTTTTTCGGGGATTAATGAAAAACTGTTTTTT. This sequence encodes CASSFSGINEKLFF.

CDR3 loop: CASSAPTGGMDTQYF. Here the CDR3 DNA reads TGTGCCAGCAGCGCCCCTACCGGGGGGATGGATACGCAGTATTTT. The rearrangement links TRBV5-6 to TRBJ2-3; 7 bases agree with TRBD2. Germline CDR1 reads SGHDT; CDR2 reads YYEEEE. V lost 4 bases, J lost 6 bases, and 11 bases stayed unmatched. The CDR3 totals 15 residues.

This chain's CDR3 is CASSLDSYNEQFF. The DNA for the CDR3 is TGTGCCAGCAGCTTGGATTCCTACAATGAGCAGTTCTTC. This sequence joins TRBV5-5 and TRBJ2-1, with no clear D. CDR1 SGHKS and CDR2 YYEKEE come from the germline V gene (reference sequence). V was cut by 0 bases and J by 1 base, with 2 bases left in between. This CDR3 spans 13 amino acids. Using reference TRBV5-5 and TRBJ2-1 for the parts outside the CDR3, the full variable domain is DAGVTQSPTHLIKTRGQQVTLRCSPISGHKSVSWYQQVLGQGPQFIFQYYEKEERGRGNFPDRFSARQFPNYSSELNVNALLLGDSALYLCASSLDSYNEQFFGPGTRLTVL.

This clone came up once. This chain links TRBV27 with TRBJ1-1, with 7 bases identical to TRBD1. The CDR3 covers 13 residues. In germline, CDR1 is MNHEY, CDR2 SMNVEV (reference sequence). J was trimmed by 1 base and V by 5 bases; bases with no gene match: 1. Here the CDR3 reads CASSRQGNTEAFF. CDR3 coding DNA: TGTGCCAGCAGTCGACAGGGGAACACTGAAGCTTTCTTT.